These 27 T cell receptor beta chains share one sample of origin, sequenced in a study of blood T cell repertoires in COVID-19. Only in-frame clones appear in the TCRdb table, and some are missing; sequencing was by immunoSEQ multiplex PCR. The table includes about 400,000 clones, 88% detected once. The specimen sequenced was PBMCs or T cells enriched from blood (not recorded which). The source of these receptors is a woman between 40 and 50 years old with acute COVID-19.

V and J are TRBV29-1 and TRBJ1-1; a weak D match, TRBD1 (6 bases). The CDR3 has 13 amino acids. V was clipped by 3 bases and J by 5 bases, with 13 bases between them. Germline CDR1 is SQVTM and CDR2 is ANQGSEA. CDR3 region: CSVERGGRTEAFF. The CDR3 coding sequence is TGCAGCGTTGAGCGAGGGGGAAGGACTGAAGCTTTCTTT.

CDR3 DNA: TGTGCCAGCAGGGGAATCCATGGACAGCGTGGAAACACCATATATTTT. It encodes CASRGIHGQRGNTIYF. This chain connects TRBV2 to TRBJ1-3, with a tentative D call TRBD1 (6 bases). The CDR3 has 16 residues. V gave up 6 bases and J gave up 3 bases, with 18 bases separating them. Germline lookup yields CDR1 SNHLY and CDR2 FYNNEI.

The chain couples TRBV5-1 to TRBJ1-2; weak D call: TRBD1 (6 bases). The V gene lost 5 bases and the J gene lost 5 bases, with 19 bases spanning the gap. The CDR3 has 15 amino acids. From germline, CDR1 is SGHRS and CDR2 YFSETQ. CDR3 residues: CASSRAWVQGYGYTF. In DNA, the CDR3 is TGCGCCAGCAGTCGAGCTTGGGTACAGGGTTATGGCTACACCTTC.

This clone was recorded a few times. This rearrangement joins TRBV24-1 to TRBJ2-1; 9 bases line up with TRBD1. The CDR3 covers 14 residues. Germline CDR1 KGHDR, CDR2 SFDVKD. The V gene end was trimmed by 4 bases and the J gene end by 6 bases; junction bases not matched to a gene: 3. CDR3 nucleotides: TGTGCCACCAGTGAGGGACAGGGTCTCAATGAGCAGTTCTTC. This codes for CATSEGQGLNEQFF.

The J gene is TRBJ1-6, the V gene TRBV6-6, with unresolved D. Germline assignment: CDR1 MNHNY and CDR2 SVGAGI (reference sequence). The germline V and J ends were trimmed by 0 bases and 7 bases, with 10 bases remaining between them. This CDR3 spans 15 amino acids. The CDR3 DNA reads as TGTGCCAGCAGTTACTCAAGTCGACTAAATTCACCCCTCCACTTT. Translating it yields CASSYSSRLNSPLHF.

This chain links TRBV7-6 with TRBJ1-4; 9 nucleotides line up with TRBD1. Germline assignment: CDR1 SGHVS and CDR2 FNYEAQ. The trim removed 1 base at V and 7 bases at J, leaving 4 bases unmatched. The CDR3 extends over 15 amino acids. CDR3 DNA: TGTGCCAGCAGCTTAGGAGGGACAGGGCCTGAAAAACTGTTTTTT. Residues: CASSLGGTGPEKLFF.

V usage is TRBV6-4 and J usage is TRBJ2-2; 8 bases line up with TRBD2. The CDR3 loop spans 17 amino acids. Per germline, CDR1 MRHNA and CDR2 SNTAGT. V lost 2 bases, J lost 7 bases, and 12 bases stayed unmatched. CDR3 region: CASSDRGTSGRGGELFF. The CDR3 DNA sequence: TGTGCCAGCAGTGACCGCGGAACTAGCGGACGGGGCGGGGAGCTGTTTTTT.

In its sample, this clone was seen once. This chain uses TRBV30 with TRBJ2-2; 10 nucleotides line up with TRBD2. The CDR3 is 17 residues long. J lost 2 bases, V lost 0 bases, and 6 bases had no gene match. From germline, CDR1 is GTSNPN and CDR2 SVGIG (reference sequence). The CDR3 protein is CAWSVGAGGLNTGELFF. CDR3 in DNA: TGTGCCTGGAGTGTAGGAGCGGGGGGGTTAAACACCGGGGAGCTGTTTTTT. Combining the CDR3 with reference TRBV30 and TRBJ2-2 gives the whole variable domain SQTIHQWPATLVQPVGSPLSLECTVEGTSNPNLYWYRQAAGRGLQLLFYSVGIGQISSEVPQNLSASRPQDRQFILSSKKLLLSDSGFYLCAWSVGAGGLNTGELFFGEGSRLTVL.

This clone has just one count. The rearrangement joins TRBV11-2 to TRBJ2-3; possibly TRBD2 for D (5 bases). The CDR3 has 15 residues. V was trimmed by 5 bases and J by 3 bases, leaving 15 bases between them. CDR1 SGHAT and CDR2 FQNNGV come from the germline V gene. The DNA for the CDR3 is TGTGCCAGCAGCCTGAGAGGGTACTCTACAGATACGCAGTATTTT. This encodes CASSLRGYSTDTQYF.

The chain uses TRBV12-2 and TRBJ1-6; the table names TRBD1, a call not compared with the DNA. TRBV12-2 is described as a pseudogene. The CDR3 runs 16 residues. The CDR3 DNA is TGTGCAAGTCGCTTAGTTAAGGGGACAGGACAAGGAACCCTCCACTTT. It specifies CASRLVKGTGQGTLHF.

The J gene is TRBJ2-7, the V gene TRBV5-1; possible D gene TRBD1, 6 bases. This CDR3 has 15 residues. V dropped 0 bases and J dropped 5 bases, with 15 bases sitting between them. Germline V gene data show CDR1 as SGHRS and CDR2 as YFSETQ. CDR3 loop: CASSLGPDGGHEQYF. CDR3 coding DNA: TGCGCCAGCAGCTTGGGGCCAGATGGGGGCCACGAGCAGTACTTC.

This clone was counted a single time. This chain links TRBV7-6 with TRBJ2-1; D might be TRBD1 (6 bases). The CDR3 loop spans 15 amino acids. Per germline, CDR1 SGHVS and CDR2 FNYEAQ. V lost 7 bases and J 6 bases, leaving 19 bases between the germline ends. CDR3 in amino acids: CASTITGSPFNEQFF. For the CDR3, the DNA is TGTGCCAGCACCATAACAGGGTCTCCTTTCAATGAGCAGTTCTTC.

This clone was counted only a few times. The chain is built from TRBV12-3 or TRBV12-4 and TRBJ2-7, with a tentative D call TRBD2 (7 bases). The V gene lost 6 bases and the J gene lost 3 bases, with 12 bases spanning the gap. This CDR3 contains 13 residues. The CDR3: CASSPGGSYEQYF. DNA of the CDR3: TGTGCCAGCAGCCCGGGGGGCAGCTACGAGCAGTACTTC.

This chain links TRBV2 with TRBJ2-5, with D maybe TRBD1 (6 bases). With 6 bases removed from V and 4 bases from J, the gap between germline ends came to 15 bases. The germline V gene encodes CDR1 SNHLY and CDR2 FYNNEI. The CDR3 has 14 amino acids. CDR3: CASREGQSLETQYF. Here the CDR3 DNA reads TGTGCCAGCAGAGAGGGACAATCGTTAGAGACCCAGTACTTC.

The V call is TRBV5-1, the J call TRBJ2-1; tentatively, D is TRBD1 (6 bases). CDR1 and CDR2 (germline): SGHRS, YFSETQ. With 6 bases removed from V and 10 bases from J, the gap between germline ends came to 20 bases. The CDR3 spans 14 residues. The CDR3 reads CASKGLQGSGEQFF. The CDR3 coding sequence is TGCGCCAGCAAGGGTTTACAGGGTTCAGGGGAGCAGTTCTTC.

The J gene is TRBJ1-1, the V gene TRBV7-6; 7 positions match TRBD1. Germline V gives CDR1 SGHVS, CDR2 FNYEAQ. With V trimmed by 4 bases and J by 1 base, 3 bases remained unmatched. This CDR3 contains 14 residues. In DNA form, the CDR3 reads TGTGCCAGCAGCTCGGGACAGACGAACACTGAAGCTTTCTTT. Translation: CASSSGQTNTEAFF.

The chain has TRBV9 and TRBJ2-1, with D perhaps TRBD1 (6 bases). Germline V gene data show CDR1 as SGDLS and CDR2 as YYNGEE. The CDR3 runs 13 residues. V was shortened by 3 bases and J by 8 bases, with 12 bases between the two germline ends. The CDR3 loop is CASSGYRAHEQFF. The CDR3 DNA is TGTGCCAGCAGCGGCTACAGGGCCCATGAGCAGTTCTTC.

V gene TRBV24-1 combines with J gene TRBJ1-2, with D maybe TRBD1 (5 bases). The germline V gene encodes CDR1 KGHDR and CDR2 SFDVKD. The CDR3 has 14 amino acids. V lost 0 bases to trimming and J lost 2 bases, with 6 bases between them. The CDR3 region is CATSDLQGNYGYTF. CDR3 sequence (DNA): TGTGCCACCAGTGATTTGCAGGGAAACTATGGCTACACCTTC.

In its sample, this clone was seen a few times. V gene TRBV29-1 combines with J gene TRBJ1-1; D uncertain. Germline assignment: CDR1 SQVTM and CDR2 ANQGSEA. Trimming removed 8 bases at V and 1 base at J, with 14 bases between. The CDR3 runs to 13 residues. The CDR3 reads CSFQQTANTEAFF. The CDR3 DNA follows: TGCAGCTTCCAACAAACAGCGAACACTGAAGCTTTCTTT.

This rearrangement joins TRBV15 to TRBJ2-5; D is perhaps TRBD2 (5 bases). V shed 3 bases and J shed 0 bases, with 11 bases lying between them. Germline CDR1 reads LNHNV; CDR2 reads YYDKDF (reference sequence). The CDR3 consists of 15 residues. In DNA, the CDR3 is TGTGCCACCAGCAGGACTAATAGTTACCAAGAGACCCAGTACTTC. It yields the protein CATSRTNSYQETQYF.

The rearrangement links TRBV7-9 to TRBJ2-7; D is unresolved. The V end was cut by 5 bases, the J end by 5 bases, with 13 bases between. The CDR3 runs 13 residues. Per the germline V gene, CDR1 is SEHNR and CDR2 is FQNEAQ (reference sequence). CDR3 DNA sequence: TGTGCCAGCAGCAGCAGAGGCGGCCACGAGCAGTACTTC. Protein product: CASSSRGGHEQYF.

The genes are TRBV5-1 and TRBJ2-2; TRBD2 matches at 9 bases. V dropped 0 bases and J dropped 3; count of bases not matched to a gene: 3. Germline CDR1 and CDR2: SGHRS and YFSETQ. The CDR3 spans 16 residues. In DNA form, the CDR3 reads TGCGCCAGCAGCTTGGCCCTAGCGGGATACACCGGGGAGCTGTTTTTT. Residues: CASSLALAGYTGELFF.

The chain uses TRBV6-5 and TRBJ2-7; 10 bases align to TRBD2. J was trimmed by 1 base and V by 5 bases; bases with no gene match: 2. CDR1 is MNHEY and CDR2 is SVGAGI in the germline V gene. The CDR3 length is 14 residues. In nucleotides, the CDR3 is TGTGCCAGCAGTCCACTAGCGGGGTCCTACGAGCAGTACTTC. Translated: CASSPLAGSYEQYF.

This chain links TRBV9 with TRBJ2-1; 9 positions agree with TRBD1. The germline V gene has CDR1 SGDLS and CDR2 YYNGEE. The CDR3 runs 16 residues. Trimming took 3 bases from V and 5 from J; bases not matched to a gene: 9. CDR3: CASSGRTGVGDNEQFF. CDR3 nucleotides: TGTGCCAGCAGCGGACGGACAGGGGTAGGGGACAATGAGCAGTTCTTC. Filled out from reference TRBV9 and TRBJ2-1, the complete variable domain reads DSGVTQTPKHLITATGQRVTLRCSPRSGDLSVYWYQQSLDQGLQFLIQYYNGEERAKGNILERFSAQQFPDLHSELNLSSLELGDSALYFCASSGRTGVGDNEQFFGPGTRLTVL.

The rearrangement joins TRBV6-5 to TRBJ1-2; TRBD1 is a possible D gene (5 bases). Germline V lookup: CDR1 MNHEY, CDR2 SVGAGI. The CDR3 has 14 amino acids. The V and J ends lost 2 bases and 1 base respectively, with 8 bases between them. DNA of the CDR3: TGTGCCAGCAGTTACCGCAGGGTTAACTATGGCTACACCTTC. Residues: CASSYRRVNYGYTF.

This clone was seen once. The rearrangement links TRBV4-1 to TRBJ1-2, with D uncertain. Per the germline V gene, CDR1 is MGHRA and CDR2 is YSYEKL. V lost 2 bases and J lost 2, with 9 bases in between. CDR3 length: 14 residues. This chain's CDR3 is CASSQIKTNYGYTF. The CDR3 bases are TGCGCCAGCAGCCAAATAAAGACAAACTATGGCTACACCTTC.

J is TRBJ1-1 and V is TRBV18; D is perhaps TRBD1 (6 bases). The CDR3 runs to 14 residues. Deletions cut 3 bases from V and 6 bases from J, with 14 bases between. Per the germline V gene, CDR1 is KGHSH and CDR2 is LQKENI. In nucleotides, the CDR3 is TGTGCCAGCTCACCGAGTGGGGGCGTCCCTGAAGCTTTCTTT. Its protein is CASSPSGGVPEAFF.